A selection of T cell receptor beta chains follows, all from one sample in a study of shared clonotypes between healthy human individuals. Repertoires were generated with immunoSEQ multiplex PCR, while TCRdb's copy carries only in-frame clones and drops some. The repertoire consists of over a million clones, with about 84% occurring once and the leading ten covering roughly 0.57%. Sequenced material: memory CD4+ T cells from PBMCs. Receptors were obtained from a man between 18 and 29 years old in good health. Some clones in this sample may be carry-over from other donors' samples. Each CDR3 is given with its conserved first and last residue. The D gene is left open where the match is weak. Some rows have no size entry. The others give once, few or many, or a class for an expanded clone.

>.|TRBJ2-6|TRBV9|.
CASSPGGTGLSGANVLTF
TGTGCCAGCAGCCCGGGCGGGACGGGTCTCTCTGGGGCCAACGTCCTGACTTTC
>.|TRBJ2-3|TRBV5-1|.
CASSLAFIATDTQYF
TGCGCCAGCAGCTTAGCCTTCATCGCCACAGATACGCAGTATTTT
>.|TRBJ1-4|TRBV7-9|once
CASSIRVGALNEKLFF
TGTGCCAGCAGCATCCGTGTGGGGGCCTTGAATGAAAAACTGTTTTTT
>TRBD1|TRBJ2-5|TRBV2|.
CASSREGGTGEETQYF
TGTGCCAGCTCTCGAGAGGGCGGGACAGGGGAAGAGACCCAGTACTTC
>.|TRBJ2-2|TRBV7-3|.
CASSSLLGRNTGELFF
TGTGCCAGCAGCTCCCTTCTTGGGAGAAACACCGGGGAGCTGTTTTTT
>TRBD1|TRBJ2-7|TRBV11-2|.
CASSLGTGGEQYF
TGTGCCAGCAGCTTAGGGACAGGGGGCGAGCAGTACTTC
>TRBD1|TRBJ1-1|TRBV27|.
CASSHNTGGRGYTEAFF
TGTGCCAGCAGTCACAATACAGGGGGCCGGGGGTACACTGAAGCTTTCTTT
>.|TRBJ2-2|TRBV6-1|.
CASSEGDVTGELFF
TGTGCCAGCAGTGAGGGGGACGTCACCGGGGAGCTGTTTTTT
>.|TRBJ2-7|TRBV15|.
CATSRDPAIFYEQYF
TGTGCCACCAGCAGAGATCCGGCAATTTTTTACGAGCAGTACTTC
>.|TRBJ2-2|TRBV5-1|.
CASNANTGELFF
TGCGCCAGCAACGCGAACACCGGGGAGCTGTTTTTT
>.|TRBJ2-1|TRBV28|.
CASSLLPPYNEQFF
TGTGCCAGCAGTTTATTACCTCCCTACAATGAGCAGTTCTTC
>.|TRBJ1-5|TRBV4-1|.
CASSQVRGSNQPQHF
TGCGCCAGCAGCCAAGTAAGGGGCAGCAATCAGCCCCAGCATTTT
>TRBD2|TRBJ2-3|TRBV7-8|.
CASSYWTSTRDTQYF
TGTGCCAGCAGCTACTGGACTAGCACGAGGGATACGCAGTATTTT
>.|TRBJ1-5|TRBV28|.
CASNTQGRNQPQHF
TGTGCCAGCAATACCCAGGGACGCAATCAGCCCCAGCATTTT
>.|TRBJ2-2|TRBV2|.
CASTRDVGGELFF
TGTGCCAGCACCAGGGATGTTGGCGGGGAGCTGTTTTTT
>.|TRBJ1-1|TRBV5-1|.
CASSLATVNTEAFF
TGCGCCAGCAGCTTAGCTACTGTGAACACTGAAGCTTTCTTT
>TRBD2|TRBJ2-2|TRBV9|.
CASSASGSWTGELFF
TGTGCCAGCAGCGCTAGCGGGAGTTGGACCGGGGAGCTGTTTTTT
>.|TRBJ1-2|TRBV6-6|.
CASGGNNYGYTF
TGTGCCAGCGGGGGTAATAACTATGGCTACACCTTC
>TRBD2|TRBJ2-1|TRBV12-5|.
CASGSPAPESGRMYEQFF
TGTGCTAGTGGTTCCCCCGCCCCGGAGAGCGGGAGGATGTATGAGCAGTTCTTC
>TRBD2|TRBJ2-1|TRBV5-1|.
CASSFHLAGEYNEQFF
TGCGCCAGCAGCTTCCATCTAGCGGGAGAATACAATGAGCAGTTCTTC
>.|TRBJ1-1|TRBV19|once
CASRGRGTANTEAFF
TGTGCCAGTAGGGGAAGGGGAACGGCGAACACTGAAGCTTTCTTT
>.|TRBJ1-2|TRBV19|.
CASSISPASYGYTF
TGTGCCAGTAGTATATCCCCGGCATCTTATGGCTACACCTTC
>.|TRBJ2-5|TRBV5-6|once
CASTLNGQETQYF
TGTGCCAGCACCCTCAATGGGCAAGAGACCCAGTACTTC
>.|TRBJ2-1|TRBV19|.
CASSIFNNEQFF
TGTGCCAGTAGTATATTTAACAATGAGCAGTTCTTC
>.|TRBJ2-7|TRBV5-1|many
CASKQGGGSLHEQYF
TGCGCCAGCAAACAAGGGGGCGGGAGCCTCCACGAGCAGTACTTC
>TRBD2|TRBJ2-5|TRBV5-1|.
CASSLGTSGQETQYF
TGCGCCAGCAGCTTGGGGACTAGCGGGCAAGAGACCCAGTACTTC
>TRBD1|TRBJ2-1|TRBV29-1|.
CSVGGGTGGPYNEQFF
TGCAGCGTTGGCGGCGGGACAGGGGGCCCCTACAATGAGCAGTTCTTC
>TRBD2|TRBJ2-3|TRBV11-2|.
CASSLGLVREDTQYF
TGTGCCAGCAGCCTCGGACTAGTTCGTGAAGATACGCAGTATTTT
>.|TRBJ1-5|TRBV19|.
CATLSNIPGSNQPQHF
TGTGCTACCCTCAGTAATATACCGGGGAGCAATCAGCCCCAGCATTTT
>.|TRBJ1-1|TRBV4-2|once
CASSPPAQGTEAFF
TGTGCCAGCAGCCCCCCCGCCCAGGGCACTGAAGCTTTCTTT
>.|TRBJ2-5|TRBV5-1|.
CASSHLTDQETQYF
TGCGCCAGCAGCCACCTGACAGATCAAGAGACCCAGTACTTC